This T cell receptor (beta chain) is from a study of cytomegalovirus exposure and HLA in healthy donors. The PCR used 60 Vbeta and 13 Jbeta primers. Profiled with immunoSEQ multiplex PCR; TCRdb holds only in-frame clones, not every one. The repertoire holds some 160,000 clones, 75% to 90% seen once, with about 1.4% in the top ten. Losses at the gene ends were 3 bases for V and 2 bases for J; bases not matched to a gene: 6. The CDR3 loop spans 17 amino acids. The V gene's germline CDR1 is LNHDA and CDR2 SQIVND (reference sequence). This chain joins TRBV19 and TRBJ2-6; 8 bases fit TRBD2. What was sequenced was PBMCs. This clonotype was obtained from a woman between 18 and 29 years old in good health and CMV-seronegative. This CDR3 is CASSMRGAGTGANVLTF. The CDR3 nucleotides read TGTGCCAGTAGTATGCGGGGGGCAGGGACTGGGGCCAACGTCCTGACTTTC.